The 9 T cell receptor beta chains listed next were all sequenced from one sample in a study of blood T cell repertoires in COVID-19. Data came from immunoSEQ multiplex PCR; TCRdb stores just in-frame clones and leaves some out. The sample has more than 150,000 clones, around 79% seen once. The sequenced sample consisted of peripheral blood. The source is a woman aged 65 to 85 with acute or convalescent COVID-19.

This clone was seen only once. The chain employs TRBV29-1 and TRBJ1-1; D possibly corresponds to TRBD1 (6 bases). Deletions cut 4 bases from V and 4 bases from J, with 10 bases between. The CDR3 loop spans 12 amino acids. CDR1 is SQVTM, CDR2 ANQGSEA, per germline. CDR3 sequence: CSVGDISTEAFF. As DNA, the CDR3 is TGCAGCGTTGGGGACATTAGCACTGAAGCTTTCTTT.

This chain links TRBV12-2 with TRBJ2-3; the table's D call of TRBD2 was not tested on the DNA. TRBV12-2 is shown as a pseudogene. The length of the CDR3 is 18 residues. The CDR3, as DNA: TGTGCAAGTCGCTTAATGACACCGACTAGCGCCCGAGCAGATACGCAGTATTTT. This translates into CASRLMTPTSARADTQYF.

This clone was counted a single time. The chain carries TRBV30 and TRBJ1-1; a possible D gene is TRBD1 (5 bases). Germline CDR1 is GTSNPN and CDR2 is SVGIG (reference sequence). The CDR3 totals 13 residues. The V and J ends lost 2 bases and 3 bases respectively, with 10 bases between them. The DNA for the CDR3 is TGTGCCTGGAGTCTACGGGGGGACACTGAAGCTTTCTTT. It translates to CAWSLRGDTEAFF.

The chain employs TRBV6-5 and TRBJ1-3, with a tentative D call TRBD1 (6 bases). CDR3 length: 16 residues. CDR1 is MNHEY, CDR2 SVGAGI, per germline. Trimming shortened V by 0 bases and J by 2 bases, and 11 bases separated the two germline ends. CDR3 bases: TGTGCCAGCAGTTACTCGAGGCAGGGGCCTGGAAACACCATATATTTT. This codes for CASSYSRQGPGNTIYF.

This clone was found a few times. The rearrangement uses TRBV14 and TRBJ2-1; maybe TRBD2 (5 bases). The V and J ends lost 4 bases and 9 bases respectively, with 16 bases between them. The germline V gene encodes CDR1 SGHDN and CDR2 FVKESK. The CDR3 is 14 amino acids. In DNA form, the CDR3 reads TGTGCCAGCAGCCCCAGTCGAGGGAGTGGTGAGCAGTTCTTC. It is translated as CASSPSRGSGEQFF.

The chain couples TRBV30 to TRBJ2-3; TRBD2 aligns across 7 bases. This CDR3 comprises 14 residues. Germline V gives CDR1 GTSNPN, CDR2 SVGIG (reference sequence). With V trimmed by 7 bases and J by 2 bases, 9 bases remained unmatched. CDR3 sequence: CAFSGGVITDTQYF. CDR3 bases: TGTGCCTTCAGTGGGGGGGTAATCACAGATACGCAGTATTTT.

CDR3 sequence: CASSPGASSGNTIYF. The CDR3 DNA sequence: TGTGCCAGCTCACCAGGGGCCAGCTCTGGAAACACCATATATTTT. The V gene is TRBV18, the J gene TRBJ1-3; D perhaps matches TRBD1 (5 bases). The CDR3 runs to 15 residues. The V and J ends lost 2 bases and 0 bases respectively, with 8 bases between them. Germline loops: CDR1 KGHSH, CDR2 LQKENI.

V and J are TRBV6-5 and TRBJ2-7; TRBD2 matches 9 bases. The V gene's germline CDR1 is MNHEY and CDR2 SVGAGI. CDR3 length: 14 residues. The J segment lost 3 bases and the V segment lost 7 bases, leaving 7 bases of the junction unmatched. CDR3 DNA: TGTGCCAGCAAGTTGAGACTAGCGGACTACGAGCAGTACTTC. The encoded protein is CASKLRLADYEQYF.

This chain uses TRBV2 with TRBJ1-5, with TRBD1 matching over 9 bases. V lost 7 bases and J lost 6; bases outside the gene matches: 10. Germline V CDR1 and CDR2: SNHLY, FYNNEI. The CDR3 length is 15 residues. The CDR3, as DNA: TGTGCCAGCAATCGACAGGGGGTGCGTGGTCAGCCCCAGCATTTT. Amino acid sequence: CASNRQGVRGQPQHF.